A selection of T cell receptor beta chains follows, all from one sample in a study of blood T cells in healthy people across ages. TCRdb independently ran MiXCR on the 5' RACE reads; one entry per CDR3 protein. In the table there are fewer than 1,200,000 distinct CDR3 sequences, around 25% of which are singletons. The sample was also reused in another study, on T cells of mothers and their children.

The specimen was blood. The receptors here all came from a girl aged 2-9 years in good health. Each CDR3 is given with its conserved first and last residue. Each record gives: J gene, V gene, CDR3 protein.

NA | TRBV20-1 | CSARPIRANRDPPHIYEQYF
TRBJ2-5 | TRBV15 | CATSRDSGYQETQYF
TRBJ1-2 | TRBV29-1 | CSVDLAGDYGYTF
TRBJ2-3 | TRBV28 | CVSSFVSSFTDTQYF
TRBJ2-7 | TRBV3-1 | CASSPRGLAGVGRQYF
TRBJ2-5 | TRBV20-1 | CSAYRGQETQYF
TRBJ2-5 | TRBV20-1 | CSARALGQAETQYF
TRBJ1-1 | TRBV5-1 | CASSLSDVSDEAFF
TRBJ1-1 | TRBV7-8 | CASSLGQETEAFF
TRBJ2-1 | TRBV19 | CASSSRGEGKGEQFF
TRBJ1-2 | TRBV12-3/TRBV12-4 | CASSLLSGVDGYTF
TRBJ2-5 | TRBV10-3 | CAISQSTGQGFHGQYF
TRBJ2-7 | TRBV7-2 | CASSLGGILHEQYF
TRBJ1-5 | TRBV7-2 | CASSLVVRGAGQPQHF
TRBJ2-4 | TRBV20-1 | CSARDETGTGNIQYF
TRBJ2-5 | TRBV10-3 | CAISVKGTQETQYF
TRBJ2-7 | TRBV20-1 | CSAGGVTVSSYEQYF
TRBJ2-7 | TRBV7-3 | CASSLQAGGKYEQYF
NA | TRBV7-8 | CASSFEIGTPSYEQYF
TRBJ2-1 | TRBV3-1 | CASSQWGGSYNEQFF
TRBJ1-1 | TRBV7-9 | CASSLGGPGTEAFF
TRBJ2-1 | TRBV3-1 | CASSTTGLRSLDEQFF
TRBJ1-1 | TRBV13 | CASSLGRLHLNTEAFF
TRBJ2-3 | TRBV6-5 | CASRPGLDPLTQYF
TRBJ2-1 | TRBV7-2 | CASSLLPGSYNEQFF
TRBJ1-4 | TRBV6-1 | CASSEEALQREKLFF
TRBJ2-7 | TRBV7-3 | CASSFSVRLTVGEQYF
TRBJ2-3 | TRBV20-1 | CSAGLAGADTQYF
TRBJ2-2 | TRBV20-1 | CSARVRGELFF
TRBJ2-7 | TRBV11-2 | CASSSPGTLQSYEQYF
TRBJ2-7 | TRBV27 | CASRQPGRSYEQYF
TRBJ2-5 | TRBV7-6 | CASSSPQETQYF
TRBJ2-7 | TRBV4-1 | CASSQGLAAAYEQYF
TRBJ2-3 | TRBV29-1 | CSVELAGGDTQYF
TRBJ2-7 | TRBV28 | CASGLQSDPGEQYF
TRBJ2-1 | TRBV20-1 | CSAIQNPYNEQFF
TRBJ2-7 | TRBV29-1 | CSVLTSGSYEQYF
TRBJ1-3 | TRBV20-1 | CSAGPAGVSRNTIYF
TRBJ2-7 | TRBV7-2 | CASSFASGGTYEQYF
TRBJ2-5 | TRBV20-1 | CSARDWGRQETQYF
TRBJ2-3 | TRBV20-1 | CSADPVGTGEPDTQYF
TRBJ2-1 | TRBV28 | CASRGWGGEQFF
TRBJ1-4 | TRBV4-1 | CASSQDRETDNEKLFF
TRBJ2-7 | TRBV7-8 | CASSLAVYRSYEQYF
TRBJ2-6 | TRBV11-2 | CASSLVAIRQAARSGANVLTF
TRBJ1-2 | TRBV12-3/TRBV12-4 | CASSYDPRNYGYTF
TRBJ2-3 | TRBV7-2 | CASSDSAGGPPDTQYF
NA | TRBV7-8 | CASSLEGLDEQYF
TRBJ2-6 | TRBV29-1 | CSVEGPGSAGANVLTF
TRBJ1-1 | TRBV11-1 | CASSPLVGRASF
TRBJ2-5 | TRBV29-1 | CSVGEGRLLTQYF
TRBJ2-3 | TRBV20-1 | CSARGGSSGRTDTQYF
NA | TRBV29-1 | CSVEASGEQYF
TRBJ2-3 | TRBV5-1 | CASRGTSNTDTQYF
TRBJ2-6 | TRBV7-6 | CASSPEVISGANVLTF